The source of this T cell receptor beta chain is a study of radiotherapy plus CTLA-4 blockade in lung cancer. Profiled with immunoSEQ multiplex PCR; TCRdb holds only in-frame clones, not every one. The sample holds tens of thousands of clones, approximately 70% seen once. The CDR3 runs to 12 residues. Deletions cut 5 bases from V and 11 bases from J, with 15 bases between. Germline loops: CDR1 SGHTA, CDR2 FQGNSA. Material: peripheral blood, obtained from a patient treated with radiotherapy plus ipilimumab. The sequence was collected from a human donor with non-small cell lung cancer who had stable disease on radiotherapy plus ipilimumab. This chain links TRBV7-2 with TRBJ1-1; D might be TRBD1 (5 bases). The CDR3 sequence is CASSHSSGLAFF. The CDR3 DNA sequence: TGTGCCAGCAGCCACAGTTCAGGGTTGGCTTTCTTT.